The 21 T cell receptor beta chains below all came from one sample that was sequenced in a study of cytomegalovirus exposure and HLA in healthy donors (dated by TCRdb to 2016 to 2017). Library construction relied on the immunoSEQ multiplex PCR assay. For the multiplex PCR, a mixture combining 60 forward primers for TCR Vbeta segments and 13 reverse primers for TCR Jbeta segments was used. The immuneACCESS repertoire file appears here via TCRdb, limited to in-frame rearrangements. These files lack a portion of the clones; in checked studies, under half of the deficit traces to unresolved V genes, and the cause of the others is not known. This sample comprises roughly 220,000 clones, about 77% of them detected only once. Roughly 2% of the sample comes from the top ten. Input material: PBMCs. These receptors originate from a woman in her twenties or thirties in good health and CMV-seronegative.

The J gene is TRBJ2-5, the V gene TRBV19; TRBD2 matches at 9 bases. Germline CDR1 LNHDA, CDR2 SQIVND (reference sequence). Trimming removed 7 bases from V and 4 bases from J; junction bases left unmatched: 10. The CDR3 contains 15 residues. CDR3 loop: CASMDMREGAETQYF. DNA of the CDR3: TGTGCCAGTATGGACATGCGGGAGGGGGCAGAGACCCAGTACTTC.

The V call is TRBV10-2, the J call TRBJ2-2, with D tentatively TRBD2 (5 bases). Trimming cost V 0 bases and J 5 bases, with 13 bases left between them. There are 16 residues in the CDR3. Germline V lookup: CDR1 WSHSY, CDR2 SAAADI. The CDR3 protein is CASSESTQRRTGELFF. CDR3 coding DNA: TGCGCCAGCAGTGAGTCGACTCAGCGGCGGACCGGGGAGCTGTTTTTT.

The chain couples TRBV19 to TRBJ2-7; 7 bases are a match to TRBD2. V dropped 3 bases and J dropped 5; count of bases not matched to a gene: 1. The CDR3 sequence is 12 residues long. The V gene's germline CDR1 is LNHDA and CDR2 SQIVND (reference sequence). The CDR3 DNA reads as TGTGCCAGTAGTATCAGCGGGGACGAGCAGTACTTC. Translating it yields CASSISGDEQYF.

The CDR3 DNA reads as TGTGCCAGCAGTGATCGGCGCAGGGGAGGGCAGCCCCAGCATTTT. It encodes CASSDRRRGGQPQHF. This rearrangement joins TRBV2 to TRBJ1-5; maybe TRBD1 (6 bases). Germline V gene sequence: CDR1 SNHLY, CDR2 FYNNEI. This CDR3 has 15 amino acids. V was shortened by 3 bases and J by 7 bases, with 16 bases between the two germline ends. Using reference TRBV2 and TRBJ1-5 for the parts outside the CDR3, the full variable domain is EPEVTQTPSHQVTQMGQEVILRCVPISNHLYFYWYRQILGQKVEFLVSFYNNEISEKSEIFDDQFSVERPDGSNFTLKIRSTKLEDSAMYFCASSDRRRGGQPQHFGDGTRLSIL.

The chain carries TRBV9 and TRBJ2-3, with 7 bases lining up with TRBD2. Germline CDR1 SGDLS, CDR2 YYNGEE. The CDR3 loop spans 16 amino acids. The ends lost 0 bases at V and 1 base at J; junction bases unmatched: 5. DNA for the CDR3: TGTGCCAGCAGCGTAGAGGTAGCGGGCCGCACAGATACGCAGTATTTT. Translation gives CASSVEVAGRTDTQYF.

The V gene is TRBV19, the J gene TRBJ1-2; 10 nucleotides line up with TRBD1. The V gene end was trimmed by 6 bases and the J gene end by 2 bases; junction bases not matched to a gene: 15. The germline V gene has CDR1 LNHDA and CDR2 SQIVND (reference sequence). This CDR3 is built from 18 residues. The CDR3 bases are TGTGCCAGTAGCATCACCTATCGGGACAGGGGTTTGAACTATGGCTACACCTTC. It encodes CASSITYRDRGLNYGYTF.

CDR3 sequence reads: CASRPGLMTGELFF. The CDR3 DNA reads as TGTGCCAGCAGGCCGGGACTAATGACCGGGGAGCTGTTTTTT. The V gene is TRBV6-1, the J gene TRBJ2-2; 7 nucleotides agree with TRBD2. Germline values: CDR1 MNHNS, CDR2 SASEGT. The ends lost 6 bases at V and 5 bases at J; junction bases unmatched: 6. The CDR3 runs 14 residues.

The gene calls are TRBV7-3 and TRBJ2-3; 10 nucleotides line up with TRBD2. After removal of 5 bases from V and 3 bases from J, the junction contained 11 bases not matched to a gene. The germline gives CDR1 SGHTA, CDR2 FQGTGA. This CDR3 spans 17 amino acids. The CDR3 region has the DNA TGTGCCAGCAGCCCCACCAGCGGGAGGGCCGGGACAGATACGCAGTATTTT. The encoded protein is CASSPTSGRAGTDTQYF.

CDR3 amino acids: CASNRDWNTGELFF. CDR3 sequence (DNA): TGTGCCAGCAATAGGGACTGGAACACCGGGGAGCTGTTTTTT. This rearrangement joins TRBV5-4 to TRBJ2-2; D perhaps matches TRBD2 (6 bases). The V end was cut by 6 bases, the J end by 1 base, with 10 bases between. The CDR3 runs to 14 residues. Germline assignment: CDR1 SGHNT and CDR2 YYREEE (reference sequence). The entire variable domain, with the rest obtained from reference TRBV5-4 and TRBJ2-2, is as follows: ETGVTQSPTHLIKTRGQQVTLRCSSQSGHNTVSWYQQALGQGPQFIFQYYREEENGRGNFPPRFSGLQFPNYSSELNVNALELDDSALYLCASNRDWNTGELFFGEGSRLTVL.

The V and J genes are TRBV30 and TRBJ1-2; TRBD1 agrees at 12 bases. Germline V gene sequence: CDR1 GTSNPN, CDR2 SVGIG (reference sequence). This CDR3 has 17 amino acids. The junction had 13 bases not matched to a gene; V was cut back by 6 bases and J by 2 bases. The CDR3: CACGKLLGQGANYGYTF. As DNA, the CDR3 is TGTGCCTGTGGGAAACTGTTGGGACAGGGGGCGAACTATGGCTACACCTTC.

This clone was detected a few times. CDR3 region: CASSSNGGGLTEQYF. Here the CDR3 DNA reads TGTGCCAGCAGCTCGAACGGGGGGGGCCTTACCGAGCAGTACTTC. The chain is built from TRBV7-2 and TRBJ2-7; 8 bases agree with TRBD2. The CDR3 is 15 amino acids. The V gene end was trimmed by 4 bases and the J gene end by 6 bases; junction bases not matched to a gene: 11. Germline CDR1 is SGHTA and CDR2 is FQGNSA.

The V and J genes are TRBV7-9 and TRBJ1-1, with a tentative D call TRBD1 (5 bases). CDR1 and CDR2 from the germline V gene are SEHNR and FQNEAQ (reference sequence). The CDR3 runs to 15 residues. Deletions cut 5 bases from V and 7 bases from J, with 20 bases between. DNA for the CDR3: TGTGCCAGCAGCGCCTCAGAGCAGGGTGGAAGTGAAGCTTTCTTT. Amino acid sequence: CASSASEQGGSEAFF.

This chain connects TRBV5-1 to TRBJ2-6, with 11 bases lining up with TRBD2. The V and J ends lost 0 bases and 0 bases, in that order; junction bases with no gene match: 2. This CDR3 comprises 18 residues. Germline V gives CDR1 SGHRS, CDR2 YFSETQ. Here the CDR3 reads CASSLELAGASGANVLTF. DNA of the CDR3: TGCGCCAGCAGCTTGGAACTAGCGGGGGCCTCTGGGGCCAACGTCCTGACTTTC.

The chain links TRBV6-5 to TRBJ2-2; D not resolved. The V gene's germline CDR1 is MNHEY and CDR2 SVGAGI. This CDR3 comprises 13 residues. The V end was cut by 7 bases, the J end by 5 bases, with 11 bases between. The CDR3 coding sequence is TGTGCCAGCACCGACGGAGCTACCGGGGAGCTGTTTTTT. Encoded protein: CASTDGATGELFF.

This chain uses TRBV5-1 with TRBJ1-1; 7 nucleotides match TRBD1. CDR3 length equals 14 residues. Trimming took 1 base from V and 6 from J; bases not matched to a gene: 6. CDR1 is SGHRS and CDR2 is YFSETQ in the germline V gene. The CDR3 loop is CASSLLQGSAEAFF. In DNA form, the CDR3 reads TGCGCCAGCAGCTTGTTACAGGGGAGTGCTGAAGCTTTCTTT.

This clone turned up a few times. The rearrangement links TRBV29-1 to TRBJ2-3, with no clear D. The CDR3 extends over 13 amino acids. Germline CDR1 is SQVTM and CDR2 is ANQGSEA. Trimming shortened V by 4 bases and J by 2 bases, and 10 bases separated the two germline ends. The CDR3 nucleotides are TGCAGCGTTGGCGACACAAACACAGATACGCAGTATTTT. It encodes CSVGDTNTDTQYF.

This clone was seen just once. The chain employs TRBV20-1 and TRBJ2-5; D is ambiguous. Germline V CDR1 and CDR2: DFQATT, SNEGSKA (reference sequence). V was pared by 6 bases and J by 7 bases, with 9 bases between. The CDR3 is 10 amino acids. Here the CDR3 reads CSAELVTQYF. For the CDR3, the DNA is TGCAGTGCCGAGTTGGTGACCCAGTACTTC.

V usage is TRBV19 and J usage is TRBJ1-2; tentatively, D is TRBD1 (6 bases). Trimming cost V 5 bases and J 7 bases, with 20 bases left between them. The CDR3 runs to 15 residues. Germline values: CDR1 LNHDA, CDR2 SQIVND (reference sequence). The CDR3, as DNA: TGTGCCAGTAGTTCTCTCGAACAGGGAGATTTTGGCTACACCTTC. Its protein is CASSSLEQGDFGYTF. The full variable domain, in which reference TRBV19 and TRBJ1-2 provide the parts outside the CDR3, is DGGITQSPKYLFRKEGQNVTLSCEQNLNHDAMYWYRQDPGQGLRLIYYSQIVNDFQKGDIAEGYSVSREKKESFPLTVTSAQKNPTAFYLCASSSLEQGDFGYTFGSGTRLTVV.

The chain links TRBV15 to TRBJ2-1, with D tentatively TRBD2 (6 bases). The germline V gene encodes CDR1 LNHNV and CDR2 YYDKDF (reference sequence). V dropped 7 bases and J dropped 5 bases, with 15 bases sitting between them. CDR3 length equals 14 residues. This CDR3 reads CATNTGGVHNEQFF. CDR3 in DNA: TGTGCCACCAATACCGGCGGGGTCCACAATGAGCAGTTCTTC.

V and J are TRBV4-1 and TRBJ2-2; 9 bases map to TRBD1. J gave up 8 bases and V 4 bases, and 8 bases lay outside the gene matches. CDR1 MGHRA and CDR2 YSYEKL come from the germline V gene. The CDR3 runs to 15 residues. In DNA form, the CDR3 reads TGCGCCAGCAGCCTCGGACAGGGGCTAATAGGGGAGCTGTTTTTT. Protein sequence: CASSLGQGLIGELFF.

A single count supports this clone. The chain is built from TRBV6-1 and TRBJ2-3; 10 bases line up with TRBD2. CDR3 length: 17 residues. Trimming took 2 bases from V and 2 from J; bases not matched to a gene: 7. Germline CDR1 reads MNHNS; CDR2 reads SASEGT. CDR3 bases: TGTGCCAGCAGTGAATACCCAGCGGGGGGGAACACAGATACGCAGTATTTT. This sequence encodes CASSEYPAGGNTDTQYF.